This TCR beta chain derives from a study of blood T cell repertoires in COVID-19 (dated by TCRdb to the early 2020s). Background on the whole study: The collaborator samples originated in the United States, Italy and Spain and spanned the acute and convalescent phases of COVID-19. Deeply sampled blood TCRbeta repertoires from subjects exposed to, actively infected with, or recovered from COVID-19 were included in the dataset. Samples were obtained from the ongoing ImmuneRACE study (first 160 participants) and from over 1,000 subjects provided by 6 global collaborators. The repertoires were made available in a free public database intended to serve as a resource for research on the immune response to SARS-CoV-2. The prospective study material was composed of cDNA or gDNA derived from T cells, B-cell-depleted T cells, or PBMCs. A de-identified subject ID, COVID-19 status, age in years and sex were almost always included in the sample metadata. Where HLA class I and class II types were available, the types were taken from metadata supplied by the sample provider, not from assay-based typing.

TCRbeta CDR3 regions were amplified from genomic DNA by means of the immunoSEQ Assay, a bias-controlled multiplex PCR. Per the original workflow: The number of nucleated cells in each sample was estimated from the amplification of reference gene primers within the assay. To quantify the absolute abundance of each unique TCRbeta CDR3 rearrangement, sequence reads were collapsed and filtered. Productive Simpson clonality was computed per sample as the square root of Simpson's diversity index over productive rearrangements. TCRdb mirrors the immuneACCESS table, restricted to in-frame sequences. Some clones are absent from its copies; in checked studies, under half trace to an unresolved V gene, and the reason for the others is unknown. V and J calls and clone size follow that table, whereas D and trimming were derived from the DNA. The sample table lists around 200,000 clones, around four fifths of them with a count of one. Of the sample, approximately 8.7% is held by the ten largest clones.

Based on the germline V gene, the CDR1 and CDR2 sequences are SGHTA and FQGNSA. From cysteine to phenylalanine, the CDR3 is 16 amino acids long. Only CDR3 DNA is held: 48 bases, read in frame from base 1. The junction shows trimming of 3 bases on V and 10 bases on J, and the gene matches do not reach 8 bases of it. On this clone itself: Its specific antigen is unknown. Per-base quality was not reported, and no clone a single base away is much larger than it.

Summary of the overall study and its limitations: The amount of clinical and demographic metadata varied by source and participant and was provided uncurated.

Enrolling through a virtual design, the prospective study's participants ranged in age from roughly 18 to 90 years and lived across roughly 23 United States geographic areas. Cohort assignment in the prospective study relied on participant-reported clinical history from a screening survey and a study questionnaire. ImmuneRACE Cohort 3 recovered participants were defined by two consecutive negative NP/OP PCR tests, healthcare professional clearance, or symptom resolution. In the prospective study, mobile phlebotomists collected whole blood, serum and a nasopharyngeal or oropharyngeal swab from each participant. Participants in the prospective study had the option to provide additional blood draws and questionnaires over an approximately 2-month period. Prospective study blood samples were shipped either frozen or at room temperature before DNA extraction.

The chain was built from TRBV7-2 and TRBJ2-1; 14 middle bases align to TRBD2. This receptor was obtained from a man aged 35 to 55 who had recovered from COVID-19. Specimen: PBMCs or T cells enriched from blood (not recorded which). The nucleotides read TGTGCCAGCAGCTTTTTGGGACTAGCGGGAGAGTGGGAGCAGTTCTTC. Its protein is CASSFLGLAGEWEQFF. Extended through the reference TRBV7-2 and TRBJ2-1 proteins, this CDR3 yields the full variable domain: GAGVSQSPSNKVTEKGKDVELRCDPISGHTALYWYRQSLGQGLEFLIYFQGNSAPDKSGLPSDRFSAERTGGSVSTLTIQRTQQEDSAVYLCASSFLGLAGEWEQFFGPGTRLTVL.